This entry describes one TCR beta chain. TCRdb re-analysed the RT-PCR reads in MiXCR, keeping a single row per CDR3 protein. The sample carries 500,000 to 600,000 distinct CDR3 sequences, 16% recorded once. The sample comes from a study of response to subunit inactivated influenza vaccine. The CDR3 totals 18 residues. This chain joins TRBV21-1 and TRBJ2-7. TRBV21-1 is a known pseudogene. Sequencing was performed on CD4+ T cells sorted from PBMCs, taken about 23 months after vaccination. The source is a man aged 50-75 years who received an inactivated influenza vaccine. CDR3 sequence reads: CASSKRSVRLVVSYEQYF. CDR3 nucleotide sequence: TGTGCCAGCAGCAAAAGGTCAGTCCGGCTCGTGGTCTCCTACGAGCAGTACTTC.